This passage covers 4 T cell receptor beta chains from one sample sequenced in a study of cytomegalovirus exposure and HLA in healthy donors. This PCR relied on a set of 60 Vbeta primers and 13 Jbeta primers. The data were produced by immunoSEQ multiplex PCR, yet TCRdb's version contains in-frame clones alone and is incomplete. In the table there are about 78,000 clones, 72% of which are singletons. Specimen: PBMCs. Every receptor here comes from a woman in her thirties or forties in good health and CMV-seropositive.

The chain has TRBV19 and TRBJ1-5; D might be TRBD1 (6 bases). The V and J ends lost 3 bases and 2 bases respectively, with 14 bases between them. The CDR3 totals 16 residues. Germline V lookup: CDR1 LNHDA, CDR2 SQIVND (reference sequence). This chain's CDR3 is CASSMLGAGGNQPQHF. Here the CDR3 DNA reads TGTGCCAGTAGTATGCTGGGGGCGGGAGGCAATCAGCCCCAGCATTTT.

The rearrangement uses TRBV12-1 and TRBJ1-6. TRBV12-1 is a known pseudogene. The CDR3 runs 14 residues. Written as DNA, the CDR3 is TGTGCCAGCAGCTTGCTACGCCATAATTCACCCCTCCACTTT. As protein: CASSLLRHNSPLHF.

This clone was observed a few times. The chain has TRBV4-2 and TRBJ1-1, with D maybe TRBD1 (5 bases). This CDR3 is 15 amino acids long. CDR1 is LGHNA, CDR2 YNFKEQ, per germline. V lost 3 bases to trimming and J lost 6 bases, with 17 bases between them. The CDR3 DNA reads as TGTGCCAGCAGCCACTCGGGGGTGGGCAACTCTGAAGCTTTCTTT. This sequence encodes CASSHSGVGNSEAFF.

This rearrangement joins TRBV28 to TRBJ1-2; 8 bases agree with TRBD1. J gave up 3 bases and V 8 bases, and 11 bases lay outside the gene matches. The CDR3 is 15 amino acids. Germline V CDR1 and CDR2: MDHEN, SYDVKM. The CDR3 DNA reads as TGTGCCAGCGGAGGCCAGGGGGCGACAGACTATGGCTACACCTTC. Protein product: CASGGQGATDYGYTF.